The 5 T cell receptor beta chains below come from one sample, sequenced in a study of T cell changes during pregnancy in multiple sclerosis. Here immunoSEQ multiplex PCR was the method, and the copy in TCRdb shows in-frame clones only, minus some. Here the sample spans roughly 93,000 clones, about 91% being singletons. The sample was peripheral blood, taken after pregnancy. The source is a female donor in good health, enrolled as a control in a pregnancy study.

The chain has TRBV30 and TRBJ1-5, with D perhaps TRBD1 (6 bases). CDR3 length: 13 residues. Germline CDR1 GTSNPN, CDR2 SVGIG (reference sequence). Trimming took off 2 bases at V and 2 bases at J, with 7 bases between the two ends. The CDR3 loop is CAWSRQGNQPQHF. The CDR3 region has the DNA TGTGCCTGGAGTAGACAGGGCAATCAGCCCCAGCATTTT. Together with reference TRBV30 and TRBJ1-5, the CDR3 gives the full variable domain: SQTIHQWPATLVQPVGSPLSLECTVEGTSNPNLYWYRQAAGRGLQLLFYSVGIGQISSEVPQNLSASRPQDRQFILSSKKLLLSDSGFYLCAWSRQGNQPQHFGDGTRLSIL.

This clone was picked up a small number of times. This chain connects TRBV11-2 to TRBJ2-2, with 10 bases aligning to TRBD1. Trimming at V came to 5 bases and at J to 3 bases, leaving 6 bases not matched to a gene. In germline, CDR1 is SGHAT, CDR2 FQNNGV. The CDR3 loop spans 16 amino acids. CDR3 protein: CASSPTGGPHTGELFF. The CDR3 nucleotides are TGTGCCAGCAGCCCGACAGGGGGCCCCCACACCGGGGAGCTGTTTTTT.

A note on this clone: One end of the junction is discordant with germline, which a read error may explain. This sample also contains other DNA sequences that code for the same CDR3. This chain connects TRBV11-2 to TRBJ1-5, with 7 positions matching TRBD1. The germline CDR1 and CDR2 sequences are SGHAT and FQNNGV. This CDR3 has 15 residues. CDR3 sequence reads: CASSQDRSPSQPQHF. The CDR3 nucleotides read TGCGCCAGCAGCCAGGACAGGAGCCCAAGCCAGCCCCAGCATTTT.

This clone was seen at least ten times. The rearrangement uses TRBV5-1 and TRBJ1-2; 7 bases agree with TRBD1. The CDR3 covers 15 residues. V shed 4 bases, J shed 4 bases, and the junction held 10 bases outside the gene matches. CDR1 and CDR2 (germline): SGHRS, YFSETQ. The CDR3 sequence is CASSTQGPGPYGYTF. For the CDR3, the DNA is TGCGCCAGCAGCACACAGGGGCCTGGACCCTATGGCTACACCTTC.

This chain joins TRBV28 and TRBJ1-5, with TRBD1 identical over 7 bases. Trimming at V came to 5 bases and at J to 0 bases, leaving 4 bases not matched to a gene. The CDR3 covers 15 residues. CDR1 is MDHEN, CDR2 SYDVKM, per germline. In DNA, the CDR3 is TGTGCCAGCAGTCAGGGGGGCCCTAGCAATCAGCCCCAGCATTTT. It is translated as CASSQGGPSNQPQHF.